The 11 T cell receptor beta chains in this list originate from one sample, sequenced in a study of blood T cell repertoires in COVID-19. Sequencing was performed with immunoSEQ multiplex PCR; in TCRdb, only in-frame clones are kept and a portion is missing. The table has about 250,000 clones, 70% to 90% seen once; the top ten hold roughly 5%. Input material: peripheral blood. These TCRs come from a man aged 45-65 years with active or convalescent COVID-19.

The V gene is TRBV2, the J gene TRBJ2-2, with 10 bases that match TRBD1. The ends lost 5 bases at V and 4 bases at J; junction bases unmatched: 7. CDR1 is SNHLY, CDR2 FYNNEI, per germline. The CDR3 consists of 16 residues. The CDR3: CASSKTGGAGTGELFF. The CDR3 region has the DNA TGTGCCAGCAGTAAGACAGGGGGCGCGGGCACCGGGGAGCTGTTTTTT.

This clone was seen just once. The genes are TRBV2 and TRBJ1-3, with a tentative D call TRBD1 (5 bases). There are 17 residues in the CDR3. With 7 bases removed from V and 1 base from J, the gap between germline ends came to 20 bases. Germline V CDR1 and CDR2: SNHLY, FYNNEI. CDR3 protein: CASNLREARSSGNTIYF. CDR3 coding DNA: TGTGCCAGCAACCTCAGGGAAGCAAGGTCATCTGGAAACACCATATATTTT. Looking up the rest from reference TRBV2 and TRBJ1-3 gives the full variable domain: EPEVTQTPSHQVTQMGQEVILRCVPISNHLYFYWYRQILGQKVEFLVSFYNNEISEKSEIFDDQFSVERPDGSNFTLKIRSTKLEDSAMYFCASNLREARSSGNTIYFGEGSWLTVV.

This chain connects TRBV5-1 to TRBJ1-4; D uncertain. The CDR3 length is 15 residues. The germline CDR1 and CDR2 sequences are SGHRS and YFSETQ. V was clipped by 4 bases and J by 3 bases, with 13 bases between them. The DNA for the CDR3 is TGCGCCAGCAGCCGGGAGACGGCGGCTAATGAAAAACTGTTTTTT. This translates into CASSRETAANEKLFF.

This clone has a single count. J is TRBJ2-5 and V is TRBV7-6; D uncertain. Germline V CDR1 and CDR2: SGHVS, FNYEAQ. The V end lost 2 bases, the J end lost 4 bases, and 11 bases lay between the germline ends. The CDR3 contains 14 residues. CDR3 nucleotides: TGTGCCAGCAGCTTATGGCCCGCCCTAGAGACCCAGTACTTC. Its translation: CASSLWPALETQYF.

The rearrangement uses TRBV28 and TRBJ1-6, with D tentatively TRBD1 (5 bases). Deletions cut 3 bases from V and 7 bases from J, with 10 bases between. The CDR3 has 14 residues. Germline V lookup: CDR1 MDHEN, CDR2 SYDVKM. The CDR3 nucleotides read TGTGCCAGCAGTTTTTTGGGGGGGAATTCACCCCTCCACTTT. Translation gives CASSFLGGNSPLHF.

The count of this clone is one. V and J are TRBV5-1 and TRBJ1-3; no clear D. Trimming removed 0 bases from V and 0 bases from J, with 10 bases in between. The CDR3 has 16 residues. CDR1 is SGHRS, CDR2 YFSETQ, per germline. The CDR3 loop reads CASSLAPVGSGNTIYF. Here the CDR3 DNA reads TGCGCCAGCAGCTTGGCGCCCGTCGGCTCTGGAAACACCATATATTTT.

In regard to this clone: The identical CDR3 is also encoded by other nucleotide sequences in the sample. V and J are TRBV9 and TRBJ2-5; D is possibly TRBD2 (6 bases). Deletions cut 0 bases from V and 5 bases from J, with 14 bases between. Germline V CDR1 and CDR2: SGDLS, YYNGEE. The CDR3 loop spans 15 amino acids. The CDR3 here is CASSVATGGLETQYF. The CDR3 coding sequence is TGTGCCAGCAGCGTAGCTACTGGGGGGTTGGAGACCCAGTACTTC.

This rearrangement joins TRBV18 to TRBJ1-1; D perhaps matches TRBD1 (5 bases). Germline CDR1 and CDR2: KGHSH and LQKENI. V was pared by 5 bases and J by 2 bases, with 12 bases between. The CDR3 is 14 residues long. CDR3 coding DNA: TGTGCCAGCTCATCGACAGTGCCCAACACTGAAGCTTTCTTT. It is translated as CASSSTVPNTEAFF.

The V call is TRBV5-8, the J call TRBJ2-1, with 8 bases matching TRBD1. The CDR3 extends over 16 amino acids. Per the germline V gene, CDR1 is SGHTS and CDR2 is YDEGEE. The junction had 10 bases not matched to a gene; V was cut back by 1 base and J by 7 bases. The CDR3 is CASSLLDRQGLNEQFF. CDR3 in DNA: TGTGCCAGCAGCTTGTTGGACCGACAGGGGTTGAATGAGCAGTTCTTC.

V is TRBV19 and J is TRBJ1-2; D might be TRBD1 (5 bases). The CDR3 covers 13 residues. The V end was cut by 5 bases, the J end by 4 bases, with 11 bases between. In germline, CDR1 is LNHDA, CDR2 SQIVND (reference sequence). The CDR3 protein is CASSPSQVYGYTF. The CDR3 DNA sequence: TGTGCCAGTAGTCCCTCACAGGTCTATGGCTACACCTTC.

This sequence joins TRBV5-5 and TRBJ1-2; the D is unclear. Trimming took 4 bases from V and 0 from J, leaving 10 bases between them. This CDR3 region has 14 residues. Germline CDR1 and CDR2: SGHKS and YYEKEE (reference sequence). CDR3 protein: CASSPMGANYGYTF. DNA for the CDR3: TGTGCCAGCAGCCCGATGGGAGCTAACTATGGCTACACCTTC.